This TCR beta chain appears in the sequencing data of a study of CD8 T cells in Susac syndrome. Notes on the study in general: The number of individuals included in the study's TCR sequencing and HLA analysis was acknowledged as relatively small.

cDNA came from about 0.5 to 1 ug RNA primed by random hexamers. immunoSEQ multiplex PCR amplified TCR beta CDR3 across 54 Vbeta, 13 Jbeta. TCRdb ran MiXCR on the immunoSEQ multiplex PCR reads and lists one entry per CDR3 protein. The repertoire holds 150,000 to 200,000 distinct CDR3 sequences, with approximately 95% as singletons. About this clonotype itself: The antigen remains undetermined.

Sequencing of TCR beta was carried out in blood CD8+ and CD4+ T cells. The authors negatively isolated CD8+ and CD4+ T cells and FACS-enriched TEMRA cells. The sequenced sample consisted of CD4+ T cells from PBMCs. This TCR came from a human donor in good health.

CDR3 in amino acids: CSVPFDRGSGELFF. Here the CDR3 DNA reads TGCAGTGTTCCGTTCGACAGGGGGTCCGGGGAGCTGTTTTTT. The chain recombines TRBV20-1 with TRBJ2-2; 9 bases line up with TRBD1. CDR1 is DFQATT and CDR2 is SNEGSKA in the germline V gene (reference sequence). The CDR3 runs 14 residues. The V segment lost 7 bases and the J segment 6 bases; nucleotides outside the gene matches: 9.